These 22 T cell receptor beta chains came from one sample sequenced in a study of blood T cell repertoires in COVID-19. Libraries were prepared by immunoSEQ multiplex PCR; TCRdb keeps only in-frame clonotypes and omits some of them. This table has 200,000 to 250,000 clones, about 80% appearing once. What was sequenced was peripheral blood. The source of these receptors is a woman older than 75 with COVID-19, enrolled during active disease.

CDR3 bases: TGTGCCAGTAGTATGGATCCTGGGGGGGGCAGTTTTGGCTACACCTTC. Its translation: CASSMDPGGGSFGYTF. V gene TRBV19 combines with J gene TRBJ1-2, with D tentatively TRBD1 (6 bases). Per the germline V gene, CDR1 is LNHDA and CDR2 is SQIVND (reference sequence). This CDR3 comprises 16 residues. The V gene lost 3 bases and the J gene lost 7 bases, with 21 bases spanning the gap.

This clone was recorded only once. The chain carries TRBV6-6 and TRBJ1-5; D is possibly TRBD1 (5 bases). The ends were cut back, 8 bases at V and 0 bases at J, with 8 bases in the middle. This CDR3 has 13 residues. CDR1 is MNHNY, CDR2 SVGAGI, per germline (reference sequence). The CDR3 spells CASLRDSNQPQHF. The CDR3 DNA follows: TGTGCCAGCCTCAGGGATAGCAATCAGCCCCAGCATTTT.

The chain recombines TRBV12-3 or TRBV12-4 with TRBJ1-2, with D unclear. The CDR3 has 13 amino acids. V was pared by 6 bases and J by 8 bases, with 16 bases between. As DNA, the CDR3 is TGTGCCAGCAGCCGCGAACTACTCATAGGCTACACCTTC. This codes for CASSRELLIGYTF.

The chain has TRBV27 and TRBJ2-2; weak D call: TRBD1 (6 bases). Trimming pared 5 bases from V and 4 bases from J, leaving 14 bases between. The CDR3 spans 15 residues. The germline gives CDR1 MNHEY, CDR2 SMNVEV (reference sequence). The DNA of the CDR3 is TGTGCCAGCAGTATCAGGGGTCTGGGCACCGGGGAGCTGTTTTTT. Its translation is CASSIRGLGTGELFF.

The gene calls are TRBV21-1 and TRBJ1-5. TRBV21-1 is listed as a pseudogene. This CDR3 has 17 amino acids. The CDR3 nucleotides read TGTGCCAGCAGCACAGAGGTAGTCGCGTGGGTAAATCAGCCCCAGCATTTT. It specifies CASSTEVVAWVNQPQHF.

The rearrangement links TRBV5-1 to TRBJ1-1, with 8 bases fitting TRBD1. CDR3 length: 13 amino acids. Germline V lookup: CDR1 SGHRS, CDR2 YFSETQ. V dropped 1 base and J dropped 7; count of bases not matched to a gene: 3. The CDR3 region has the DNA TGCGCCAGCAGCTTGCAACAGGGGGATGAAGCTTTCTTT. Translation: CASSLQQGDEAFF.

This sequence joins TRBV3-1 (or the pseudogene TRBV3-2) and TRBJ1-2; the match to TRBD1 covers 8 bases. CDR1 LGHDT and CDR2 YNNKEL come from the germline V gene (reference sequence). Trimming removed 2 bases from V and 4 bases from J; junction bases left unmatched: 9. The CDR3 length is 16 residues. The CDR3 is CASSQHRDRTGYGYTF. The CDR3 nucleotides are TGTGCCAGCAGCCAACACCGGGACAGGACTGGCTATGGCTACACCTTC.

This clone was counted a single time. The V call is TRBV3-1 (or the pseudogene TRBV3-2), the J call TRBJ1-1; a possible D gene is TRBD1 (5 bases). Germline V lookup: CDR1 LGHDT, CDR2 YNNKEL (reference sequence). V dropped 2 bases and J dropped 7 bases, with 11 bases sitting between them. This CDR3 region has 13 residues. CDR3 sequence (DNA): TGTGCCAGCAGCCAATGGGGGGACGGTGAAGCTTTCTTT. Protein sequence: CASSQWGDGEAFF.

The chain carries TRBV25-1 and TRBJ1-4; D possibly corresponds to TRBD1 (6 bases). Trimming pared 4 bases from V and 5 bases from J, leaving 14 bases between. In germline, CDR1 is MGHDK, CDR2 SYGVNS. The CDR3 runs 15 residues. CDR3 DNA sequence: TGTGCCAGCAGTGGGGCACGACAGGAGAATGAAAAACTGTTTTTT. Amino acid sequence: CASSGARQENEKLFF.

This clone showed up just a few times. The chain carries TRBV10-1 and TRBJ1-4, with a possible D match to TRBD1 (6 bases). V lost 10 bases and J 4 bases, leaving 19 bases between the germline ends. Germline V gene lookup returns CDR1 WNHNN and CDR2 SYGVQD (reference sequence). The CDR3 covers 15 residues. The CDR3 nucleotides read TGCGCCACCTTTCCGGACAGTCACCGTAATGAAAAACTGTTTTTT. This encodes CATFPDSHRNEKLFF.

The chain recombines TRBV18 with TRBJ1-5; 7 bases agree with TRBD1. After removal of 1 base from V and 5 bases from J, the junction contained 5 bases not matched to a gene. The germline CDR1 and CDR2 sequences are KGHSH and LQKENI. The CDR3 totals 15 residues. CDR3 DNA sequence: TGTGCCAGCTCACCACTAACAGGGGTGGATCAGCCCCAGCATTTT. This translates into CASSPLTGVDQPQHF.

The chain links TRBV12-3 or TRBV12-4 to TRBJ1-1; D gene uncertain. Trimming stripped 7 bases from V and 0 bases from J, with 9 bases between. This CDR3 spans 13 amino acids. The chain's CDR3 is CASKRGVNTEAFF. The CDR3 nucleotides read TGTGCCAGCAAGCGGGGAGTGAACACTGAAGCTTTCTTT.

The chain recombines TRBV4-1 with TRBJ1-4, with D maybe TRBD1 (6 bases). V was shortened by 3 bases and J by 4 bases, with 12 bases between the two germline ends. The germline gives CDR1 MGHRA, CDR2 YSYEKL. This CDR3 comprises 15 residues. CDR3 loop: CASSQAGVGNEKLFF. The CDR3 coding sequence is TGCGCCAGCAGCCAGGCAGGGGTCGGTAATGAAAAACTGTTTTTT.

This chain links TRBV5-1 with TRBJ1-1; 9 bases align to TRBD1. V lost 2 bases, J lost 1 base, and 12 bases stayed unmatched. Germline V CDR1 and CDR2: SGHRS, YFSETQ. The CDR3 is 18 residues long. The DNA of the CDR3 is TGCGCCAGCAGCTTCACCGTCAAGACAGGGGGGCGGAACACTGAAGCTTTCTTT. Residues: CASSFTVKTGGRNTEAFF.

This chain connects TRBV7-2 to TRBJ1-5, with D uncertain. Trimming left V 1 base short and J 5 bases short, with 9 bases between. The CDR3 is 14 residues long. The V gene's germline CDR1 is SGHTA and CDR2 FQGNSA. For the CDR3, the DNA is TGTGCCAGCAGCTTAGACTTCATCGATCAGCCCCAGCATTTT. Translated, it gives CASSLDFIDQPQHF.

This chain connects TRBV2 to TRBJ1-5; 11 nucleotides agree with TRBD1. The CDR3 sequence is 15 residues long. Germline CDR1 SNHLY, CDR2 FYNNEI. J lost 6 bases, V lost 5 bases, and 6 bases had no gene match. The CDR3 DNA follows: TGTGCCAGCAGTAGCCGGACAGGGGGCGGTCAGCCCCAGCATTTT. Residues: CASSSRTGGGQPQHF.

V and J are TRBV11-2 and TRBJ2-3; a weak D match, TRBD2 (5 bases). Trimming pared 3 bases from V and 1 base from J, leaving 11 bases between. The germline gives CDR1 SGHAT, CDR2 FQNNGV. CDR3 size: 15 residues. The CDR3 sequence is CASSFFSSGTDTQYF. In DNA form, the CDR3 reads TGTGCCAGCAGCTTCTTTAGTAGCGGCACAGATACGCAGTATTTT.

The chain is built from TRBV5-4 and TRBJ2-5, with D maybe TRBD2 (7 bases). Germline CDR1 and CDR2: SGHNT and YYREEE (reference sequence). V lost 5 bases to trimming and J lost 5 bases, with 16 bases between them. The CDR3 length is 14 residues. CDR3 sequence reads: CASRGGRGSETQYF. The CDR3 nucleotides are TGTGCCAGCAGGGGGGGGCGAGGGTCGGAGACCCAGTACTTC.

This clone was found once. The rearrangement uses TRBV10-3 and TRBJ1-2; D gene ambiguous. The V gene's germline CDR1 is ENHRY and CDR2 SYGVKD. V lost 0 bases and J 4 bases, leaving 9 bases between the germline ends. This CDR3 has 14 amino acids. CDR3 sequence: CAISESSSGYGYTF. The CDR3 DNA reads as TGTGCCATCAGTGAGTCAAGCAGCGGCTATGGCTACACCTTC.

This chain connects TRBV7-2 to TRBJ1-5, with D hard to call. Trimming shortened V by 1 base and J by 4 bases, and 5 bases separated the two germline ends. The CDR3 is made up of 13 amino acids. From germline, CDR1 is SGHTA and CDR2 FQGNSA. The CDR3 region has the DNA TGTGCCAGCAGCTTAGGACTTAATCAGCCCCAGCATTTT. Protein sequence: CASSLGLNQPQHF.

This chain connects TRBV7-9 to TRBJ2-1; tentative D call: TRBD1 (6 bases). Deletions cut 5 bases from V and 5 bases from J, with 7 bases between. From germline, CDR1 is SEHNR and CDR2 FQNEAQ (reference sequence). The CDR3 contains 12 residues. The CDR3 region has the DNA TGTGCCAGCAGCAACAGGGACAATGAGCAGTTCTTC. This translates into CASSNRDNEQFF.

The rearrangement uses TRBV6-5 and TRBJ2-6, with D hard to call. The length of the CDR3 is 16 residues. Germline loops: CDR1 MNHEY, CDR2 SVGAGI. V lost 2 bases and J 3 bases, leaving 11 bases between the germline ends. CDR3 protein: CASSYLLASGANVLTF. CDR3 coding DNA: TGTGCCAGCAGTTACCTCCTGGCAAGTGGGGCCAACGTCCTGACTTTC.